The table lists the clone carrying this TCR beta chain with many counts. The antigen is unknown. 5'RACE with 10-nucleotide random UMIs generated the cDNA. A single record per CDR3 protein comes from TCRdb applying MiXCR to the 5' RACE reads. Of 50,000 to 60,000 distinct CDR3 sequences in the sample, 4% are singletons; the top ten hold about 2%. The data stem from a study of neurological immune-mediated disorders. Overall study findings and caveats: No expanded-clone CDR3 amino acid sequence recurred across subjects, suggesting private TCR-beta repertoires. One related-CDR3 cluster, which may be a signature, held the repertoires of 18 of 34 multiple sclerosis patients after phylogenetic grouping.

Trimming cost V 4 bases and J 2 bases, with 15 bases left between them. The CDR3 totals 15 residues. CDR1 SGHRS and CDR2 YFSETQ come from the germline V gene. Sorted libraries were made with about 1.1 million CD4+ or CD8+ T cells. The sample was CD4+ T cells from blood. This receptor was identified in a woman aged 40 to 49 with multiple sclerosis. V and J are TRBV5-1 and TRBJ1-1, with D possibly TRBD1 on 6 matching bases. The DNA of the CDR3 is TGCGCCAGCAGCACCCGACCGACAGGAAACACTGAAGCTTTCTTT. As protein: CASSTRPTGNTEAFF.